A single sample gave rise to the 16 T cell receptor beta chains below, sequenced in a study of blood T cell repertoires in COVID-19. Sequencing used immunoSEQ multiplex PCR; TCRdb keeps in-frame clones, though not all of them. The repertoire holds 100,000 to 150,000 clones, with 92% as singletons. What was sequenced was peripheral blood. Receptor source: a man in his fifties or sixties with COVID-19, enrolled during active disease.

This clone turned up a few times. The chain joins TRBV28 to TRBJ1-2, with a possible D match to TRBD1 (6 bases). This CDR3 has 13 amino acids. Germline CDR1 is MDHEN and CDR2 is SYDVKM. Trimming shortened V by 5 bases and J by 6 bases, and 13 bases separated the two germline ends. The CDR3 protein is CASSVYRDNGYTF. DNA of the CDR3: TGTGCCAGCAGTGTCTACAGGGATAATGGCTACACCTTC.

The V call is TRBV12-3 or TRBV12-4, the J call TRBJ2-1; unclear D gene. This CDR3 is 13 amino acids long. The V and J ends lost 7 bases and 5 bases respectively, with 12 bases between them. The CDR3 here is CASTSLRNNEQFF. CDR3 DNA: TGTGCCAGCACCTCCCTCAGGAACAATGAGCAGTTCTTC.

This chain connects TRBV18 to TRBJ2-7; D unclear. Trimming removed 2 bases at V and 4 bases at J, with 9 bases between. This CDR3 is 13 amino acids long. CDR1 KGHSH and CDR2 LQKENI come from the germline V gene. CDR3 sequence reads: CASSPATSYEQYV. The CDR3 DNA follows: TGTGCCAGCTCACCAGCGACATCTTACGAGCAGTACGTC.

J is TRBJ2-3 and V is TRBV7-9; D uncertain. Germline V lookup: CDR1 SEHNR, CDR2 FQNEAQ (reference sequence). This CDR3 spans 15 amino acids. With 1 base removed from V and 1 base from J, the gap between germline ends came to 9 bases. This CDR3 reads CASSLVALGTDTQYF. Here the CDR3 DNA reads TGTGCCAGCAGCTTAGTGGCCCTAGGCACAGATACGCAGTATTTT.

This clone was picked up a small number of times. CDR3 amino acids: CASSGMSSYNEQFF. The CDR3 DNA reads as TGTGCCAGCAGTGGCATGAGCTCCTACAATGAGCAGTTCTTC. This chain connects TRBV2 to TRBJ2-1; D call uncertain. V shed 4 bases and J shed 0 bases, with 7 bases lying between them. Germline V gives CDR1 SNHLY, CDR2 FYNNEI. The CDR3 is 14 amino acids.

The rearrangement links TRBV5-1 to TRBJ2-7, with D possibly TRBD2 on 5 matching bases. V shed 2 bases and J shed 0 bases, with 12 bases lying between them. Germline loops: CDR1 SGHRS, CDR2 YFSETQ. This CDR3 is built from 15 residues. The CDR3 spells CASSFGGSLSYEQYF. In DNA form, the CDR3 reads TGCGCCAGCAGCTTCGGTGGGAGCCTCTCCTACGAGCAGTACTTC.

The chain employs TRBV18 and TRBJ1-5; 7 nucleotides agree with TRBD1. Trimming at V came to 3 bases and at J to 1 base, leaving 0 bases not matched to a gene. Germline CDR1 is KGHSH and CDR2 is LQKENI. CDR3 length: 14 residues. The CDR3 sequence is CASSPDRSNQPQHF. DNA of the CDR3: TGTGCCAGCTCACCGGACAGGAGCAATCAGCCCCAGCATTTT.

This clone was counted only a few times. The V gene is TRBV7-9, the J gene TRBJ1-2, with D perhaps TRBD1 (5 bases). Trimming pared 1 base from V and 6 bases from J, leaving 12 bases between. There are 14 residues in the CDR3. Germline V gene lookup returns CDR1 SEHNR and CDR2 FQNEAQ (reference sequence). CDR3 sequence: CASSLGAGNDGYTF. Written as DNA, the CDR3 is TGTGCCAGCAGCTTAGGGGCAGGGAACGATGGCTACACCTTC.

The rearrangement uses TRBV28 and TRBJ2-1; weak D call: TRBD2 (6 bases). The V gene lost 6 bases and the J gene lost 0 bases, with 18 bases spanning the gap. The CDR3 loop spans 17 amino acids. Germline V gives CDR1 MDHEN, CDR2 SYDVKM. The CDR3: CASSRSTGRSSYNEQFF. In DNA form, the CDR3 reads TGTGCCAGCAGCAGAAGCACCGGGAGAAGCTCCTACAATGAGCAGTTCTTC.

The CDR3 region is CASKQLAGGPSEQFF. CDR3 bases: TGTGCCAGCAAACAACTAGCGGGAGGGCCGTCTGAGCAGTTCTTC. This chain links TRBV27 with TRBJ2-1; 13 bases agree with TRBD2. The V gene end was trimmed by 7 bases and the J gene end by 9 bases; junction bases not matched to a gene: 9. Germline assignment: CDR1 MNHEY and CDR2 SMNVEV (reference sequence). The CDR3 length is 15 residues.

The chain joins TRBV9 to TRBJ2-6; TRBD1 matches 7 bases. The CDR3 extends over 15 amino acids. V was pared by 2 bases and J by 2 bases, with 1 base of the junction left unmatched. CDR1 and CDR2 from the germline V gene are SGDLS and YYNGEE. The CDR3 region has the DNA TGTGCCAGCAGCGTCGACAGGGCTGGGGCCAACGTCCTGACTTTC. It encodes CASSVDRAGANVLTF.

The V and J genes are TRBV4-2 and TRBJ2-7; D might be TRBD2 (6 bases). Trimming removed 3 bases at V and 0 bases at J, with 6 bases between. Per the germline V gene, CDR1 is LGHNA and CDR2 is YNFKEQ. The CDR3 runs 13 residues. CDR3 in DNA: TGTGCCAGCAGCCAGGGGGGCTCCTACGAGCAGTACTTC. Translating it yields CASSQGGSYEQYF.

The genes are TRBV5-4 and TRBJ2-7; the match to TRBD2 covers 9 bases. V gave up 4 bases and J gave up 5 bases; unmatched junction bases: 7. The germline V gene has CDR1 SGHNT and CDR2 YYREEE (reference sequence). There are 14 residues in the CDR3. The CDR3 DNA sequence: TGTGCCAGCAGCGTTAGCGGGAGTTTAGACGAGCAGTACTTC. This codes for CASSVSGSLDEQYF.

The chain has TRBV27 and TRBJ1-5; 10 bases are shared with TRBD1. Per the germline V gene, CDR1 is MNHEY and CDR2 is SMNVEV (reference sequence). V lost 5 bases, J lost 6 bases, and 7 bases stayed unmatched. There are 15 residues in the CDR3. CDR3 amino acids: CASSPTGGAGQPQHF. As DNA, the CDR3 is TGTGCCAGCAGTCCGACAGGGGGCGCGGGTCAGCCCCAGCATTTT.

This chain links TRBV19 with TRBJ1-2; D not certain. This CDR3 is built from 15 residues. Germline V gene sequence: CDR1 LNHDA, CDR2 SQIVND (reference sequence). The V end lost 1 base, the J end lost 5 bases, and 14 bases lay between the germline ends. The CDR3 here is CASSIGNGDWYGYTF. In DNA form, the CDR3 reads TGTGCCAGTAGTATAGGGAACGGTGACTGGTATGGCTACACCTTC.

This clone was observed a single time. The chain combines TRBV19 with TRBJ2-3; 11 bases are a match to TRBD2. The CDR3 is 19 amino acids. The trim removed 5 bases at V and 1 base at J, leaving 14 bases unmatched. Germline V gene sequence: CDR1 LNHDA, CDR2 SQIVND (reference sequence). CDR3 DNA sequence: TGTGCCAGTAGTCGCTCGGGACTAGCGGTGGGGGACGGCACAGATACGCAGTATTTT. Its translation: CASSRSGLAVGDGTDTQYF.